Many counts were recorded for the clone carrying this TCR beta chain. Its antigen is not known. The CDR3 has 12 amino acids. The germline V and J ends were trimmed by 6 bases and 6 bases, with 11 bases remaining between them. Germline assignment: CDR1 MNHNY and CDR2 SVGAGI (reference sequence). Healthy Caucasians provided all donations. The sample is drawn from a study of identical twins. Findings and caveats of the study: Zero-insertion results could be subject to partial confounding by invariant MAIT and iNKT cells. Conclusions were drawn cross-sectionally by statistical analysis, without following the same donors. Sequences that were beta out-of-frame showed weaker excess twin sharing.

TCRdb redid the calling of the 5' RACE reads with MiXCR, one entry per CDR3 protein. The data contain some 1,700,000 distinct CDR3 sequences, less than 35% of them singletons. This clonotype originated in a newborn girl in good health. V is TRBV6-6 and J is TRBJ2-5, with D possibly TRBD1 on 6 matching bases. Material: cord blood. CDR3 in amino acids: CASRQGMKTQYF. The CDR3 nucleotides read TGTGCCAGCAGACAGGGAATGAAGACCCAGTACTTC.